This TCR beta chain stems from a study of STAT5B mutations in CD4+ large granular lymphocyte leukemia (dated by TCRdb to 2021 to 2024). A note on the overall study: Among healthy controls, the CDR3 'QG' motif was associated with a particular HLA allele. The study compared the TCRbeta repertoires of patients with CD4+ T-cell large granular lymphocyte leukemia against the TCRbeta repertoires of healthy blood donors. The purity of purified fractions was confirmed by flow cytometry on FACSCanto II or FACSVerse to exceed 95% among lymphocytes.

The healthy control group was made up of 37 blood donors, and the Finnish Red Cross blood service supplied their buffy coats. All TCR-sequenced material derived from peripheral blood: patient blood samples and healthy donor buffy coats. Ficoll-Hypaque gradient centrifugation was used to isolate peripheral blood mononuclear cells. Magnetic purification was used to isolate CD4+ cells from the buffy coats of the healthy controls. Genomic DNA was extracted with the Gentra Puregene Cell and Tissue kit and quantified on a Qubit 2.0 fluorometer. The germline V gene gives CDR1 as LGHNA and CDR2 as YSLEER. Taken from cysteine to phenylalanine, the CDR3 has 16 residues. The entry retains the CDR3 DNA only, 48 bases that are in frame from base 1. V and J are truncated by 3 bases and 2 bases respectively, leaving an intervening sequence of 13 bases. General conclusions and limits of the study: Enrichment of TRBV06-family usage was observed among the top patient clones (8/27) relative to healthy controls (2/35). The data were not HLA-matched, and the higher clonality in CD4+ T-LGLL than in CD8+ T-LGLL could be due to the relatively small sample size. Compared with healthy CD4+ repertoires, CD4-sorted patient repertoires appeared more clonal, and this difference remained even after the putative leukemic clones were removed. Each patient's main leukemic clonotypes were private, but about a quarter of these clonotypes showed up at low frequency in the non-leukemic repertoires of other patients.

TCRbeta rearrangements were sequenced from genomic DNA using the immunoSEQ assay at survey resolution. The authors' pipeline ran thus. In the TCR sequencing data, the lowest productive clonotype frequency that could be detected was 2.59 x 10-5. Analyses included only productive TCRbeta rearrangements, meaning complete and in-frame sequences. Clonality for each sample was calculated as Simpson clonality in the immunoSEQ Analyzer version 3.0. Clones were grouped by frequency into very rare, small, medium, large (1-20%) or hyperexpanded (>20%) categories. OLGA 1.2.3 estimated generation probabilities, VDJtools produced V-gene circos plots, VDJdb was queried for specificities, and GLIPH identified CDR3 motifs. Drawn from immuneACCESS, this table holds only the in-frame rearrangements with V and J called that TCRdb kept. Clones are partly lost; checked studies trace under half to an unresolved V gene and leave the rest unexplained. V and J calls and clone size are those listed in that table; D and trimming were worked out from the DNA. In all, the sample holds roughly 36,000 clones, and about 87% of those were seen once. Jointly, the top ten make up approximately 0.97% of the sample.

On this clone itself: The antigen this receptor binds is unknown. It has no much larger one-base neighbor in the sample; base qualities were not kept.

The sequence was collected from a human donor in good health. Sequenced material: CD4+ T cells from blood buffy coats. The chain uses TRBV4-3 and TRBJ1-4; the D gene is possibly TRBD1, with 6 bases matching. The CDR3 reads as follows: CASSQGASWTNEKLFF. In nucleotides, the sequence is TGCGCCAGCAGCCAGGGGGCCTCATGGACTAATGAAAAACTGTTTTTT.